This T cell receptor (beta chain) is drawn from a study of T-cell memory formation after mild COVID-19. Across the whole study: For the most part, TCR clusters were specific to one donor.

Using its own MiXCR run on the 5' RACE reads, TCRdb lists one record per CDR3 protein. The sample shows about 390,000 distinct CDR3 sequences, approximately 16% of them seen only once. This clonotype has only a few counts. The antigen is undetermined. Study results and limitations: The study found balanced CD4/CD8 in clones contracting day 15 to 85 and a CD4+ lean in later expanders.

The CDR3 is 14 residues long. Trimming left V 9 bases short and J 0 bases short, with 14 bases between. Germline CDR1 and CDR2: SGHRS and YFSETQ. The gene calls are TRBV5-1 and TRBJ2-3; D not certain. This sequence originates from a man aged 18 to 30 who had mild COVID-19 (a few samples of this study predate the infection). Cell type and time point are not known. Sequenced material: PBMCs or a T cell subset sorted from them (not recorded which). The CDR3 sequence: CANPPRASTDTQYF. CDR3 coding DNA: TGCGCCAACCCACCCCGTGCTAGCACAGATACGCAGTATTTT.